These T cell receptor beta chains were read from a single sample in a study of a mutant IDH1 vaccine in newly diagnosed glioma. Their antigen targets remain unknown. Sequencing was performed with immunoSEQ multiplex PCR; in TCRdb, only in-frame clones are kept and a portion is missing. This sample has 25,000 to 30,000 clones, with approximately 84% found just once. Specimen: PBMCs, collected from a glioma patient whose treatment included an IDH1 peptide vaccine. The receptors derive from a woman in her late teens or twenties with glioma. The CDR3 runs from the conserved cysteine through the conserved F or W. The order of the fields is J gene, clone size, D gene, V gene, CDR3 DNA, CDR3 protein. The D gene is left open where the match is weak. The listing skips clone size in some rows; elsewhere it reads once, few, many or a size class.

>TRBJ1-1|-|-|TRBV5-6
TGTGCCAGCAGCTTGGGAGGGTTTTGGGACACTGAAGCTTTCTTT
CASSLGGFWDTEAFF
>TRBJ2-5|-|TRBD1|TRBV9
TGTGCCAGCAGCGTAAGGGACAGAGAGACCCAGTACTTC
CASSVRDRETQYF
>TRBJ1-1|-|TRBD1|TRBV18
TGTGCCAGCTCAGCCGACAGGGTTTCGACTGAAGCTTTCTTT
CASSADRVSTEAFF
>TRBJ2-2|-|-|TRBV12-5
TGTGCTAGTGGTTTCACAGGGGGGGATACCGGGGAGCTGTTTTTT
CASGFTGGDTGELFF
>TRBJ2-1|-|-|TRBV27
TGTGCCAGCAGGACTGTTAATGAGCAGTTCTTC
CASRTVNEQFF
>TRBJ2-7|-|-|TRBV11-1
TGTGCCAGCAGCGCGGCATACGAGCAGTACTTC
CASSAAYEQYF
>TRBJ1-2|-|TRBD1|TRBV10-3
TGTGCCATCAGTGAGTCTCGAAAGGGGGCAGGCTATGGCTACACCTTC
CAISESRKGAGYGYTF
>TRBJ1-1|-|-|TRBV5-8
TGTGCCAGCAGCTTGCTCCGGACAGTCACTGAAGCTTTCTTT
CASSLLRTVTEAFF
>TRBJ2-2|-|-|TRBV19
TGTGCCAGTAGTATTGTCACGAACACCGGGGAGCTGTTTTTT
CASSIVTNTGELFF
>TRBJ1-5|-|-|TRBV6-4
TGTGCCAGCGGAAAGGATCCGGGCCCCCAGCATTTT
CASGKDPGPQHF
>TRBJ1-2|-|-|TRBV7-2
TGTGCCAGCACCAACCCCGGGGAGCCGGGGACGAACTATGGCTACACCTTC
CASTNPGEPGTNYGYTF
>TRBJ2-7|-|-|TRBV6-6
TGTGCCAGTACGGGGCCCAGGAGCTACGAGCAGTACTTC
CASTGPRSYEQYF
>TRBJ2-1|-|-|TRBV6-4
TGTGCCAGCAGAAGGGACCCCTACAATGAGCAGTTCTTC
CASRRDPYNEQFF
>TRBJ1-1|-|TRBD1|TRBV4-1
TGCGCCAGCAGCCAAGGAGCAGGGGGAATACATACTGAAGCTTTCTTT
CASSQGAGGIHTEAFF
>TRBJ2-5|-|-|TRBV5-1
TGCGCCAGCAGTCCCATCAATTCCCAAGAGACCCAGTACTTC
CASSPINSQETQYF
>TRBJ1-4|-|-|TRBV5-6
TGTGCCAGCAGCATCTTAGGGGTACAGAATGAAAAACTGTTTTTT
CASSILGVQNEKLFF
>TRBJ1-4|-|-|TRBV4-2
TGTGCCAGCAGCCAAGATGTTGAAAAACTGTTTTTT
CASSQDVEKLFF
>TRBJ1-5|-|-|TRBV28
TGTGCCAGCAGTTTGGGGGGGGAGATCAATCAGCCCCAGCATTTT
CASSLGGEINQPQHF
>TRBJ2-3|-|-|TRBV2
TGTGCCAGCAGCTCTTTCCCGGAAGAAGATACGCAGTATTTT
CASSSFPEEDTQYF
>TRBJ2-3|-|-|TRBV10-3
TGTGCCATCAGTGAGTCGAAACTAGGGGACACGCAGTATTTT
CAISESKLGDTQYF
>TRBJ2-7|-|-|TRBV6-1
TGTGCCAGCAGGGACCAGTGGTACGAGCAGTACTTC
CASRDQWYEQYF
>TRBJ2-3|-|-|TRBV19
TGTGCCAGTAGTATCGGGGTATACCTCACAGATACGCAGTATTTT
CASSIGVYLTDTQYF
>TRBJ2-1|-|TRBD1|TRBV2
TGTGCCAGCCTTAACCTTTACAGGGGCAATGAGCAGTTCTTC
CASLNLYRGNEQFF
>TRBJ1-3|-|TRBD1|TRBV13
TGTGCCAGCAGCGTATCACAGGGGATTCCTGGAAACACCATATATTTT
CASSVSQGIPGNTIYF
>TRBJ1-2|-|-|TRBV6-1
TGTGCCAGCAGGGACATGGCTGGCTACACCTTC
CASRDMAGYTF
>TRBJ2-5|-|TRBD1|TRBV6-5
TGTGCCAGCAGTTCAGGACAGGGGTATGAGCCCGAGACCCAGTACTTC
CASSSGQGYEPETQYF
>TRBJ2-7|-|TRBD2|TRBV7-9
TGTGCCAGCAGCTTATATGGCCTAGCGGAAAACGAGCAGTACTTC
CASSLYGLAENEQYF
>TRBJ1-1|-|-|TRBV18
TGTGCCAGCTCACCACCGGGAGGCTCGAACACTGAAGCTTTCTTT
CASSPPGGSNTEAFF
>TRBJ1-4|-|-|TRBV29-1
TGCAGCGGCGGAAACAGGGAAAAACTGTTTTTT
CSGGNREKLFF
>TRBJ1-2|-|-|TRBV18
TGTGCCAGCTCACCAAGTGGAGGGGGAACTGGCTACACCTTC
CASSPSGGGTGYTF
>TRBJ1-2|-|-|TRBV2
TGTGCCAGCAGTGTCCAGGCCTCACCGAGCGATGGCTACACCTTC
CASSVQASPSDGYTF
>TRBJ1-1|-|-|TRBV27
TGTGCCAGCAGTTTTTCACAGGGCCGGAGGACTGAAGCTTTCTTT
CASSFSQGRRTEAFF
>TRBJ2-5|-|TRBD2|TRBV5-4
TGTGCCAGCAGCGGGGGGGGGTTTGCAGAGACCCAGTACTTC
CASSGGGFAETQYF
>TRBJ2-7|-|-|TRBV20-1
TGCAGTAGCGGGCCCTCCTACGAGCAGTACTTC
CSSGPSYEQYF
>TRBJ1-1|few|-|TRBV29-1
TGCAGCGTTGAAGATCGGGGACTTCAAGGGGTGAACACTGAAGCTTTCTTT
CSVEDRGLQGVNTEAFF
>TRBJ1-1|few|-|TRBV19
TGTGCCGCCTCGGACAGAGTGAACACTGAAGCTTTCTTT
CAASDRVNTEAFF
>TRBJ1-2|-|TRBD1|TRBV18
TGTGCCAGCTCACCCACAGGGGACCCCCATGGCTACACCTTC
CASSPTGDPHGYTF
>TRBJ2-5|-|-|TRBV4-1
TGCGCCAGCAGCCAAGATTTTCGGGGACAAGAGACCCAGTACTTC
CASSQDFRGQETQYF
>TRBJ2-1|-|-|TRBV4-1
TGCGCCAGCAGCCAAGATTGGGGAGGTAGGGATGAGCAGTTCTTC
CASSQDWGGRDEQFF
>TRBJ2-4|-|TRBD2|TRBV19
TGTGCCAGTAGTTGGGGAACTAGCGGGAGTTGGACCAAAAACATTCAGTACTTC
CASSWGTSGSWTKNIQYF
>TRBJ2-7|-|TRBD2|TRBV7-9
TGTGCCAGCAGCTTAGTGGGTTACAGACTAGCGATTACCTACGAGCAGTACTTC
CASSLVGYRLAITYEQYF
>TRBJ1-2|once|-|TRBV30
TGTGCCTGGAGTCCACTGACCCGACCCGGCTACGGCTACACCTTC
CAWSPLTRPGYGYTF
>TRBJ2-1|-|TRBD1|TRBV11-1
TGTGCCACCAGGGGGTCGTCCTACAATGAGCAGTTCTTC
CATRGSSYNEQFF
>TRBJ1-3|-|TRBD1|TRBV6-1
TGTGCCAGCAGGGAGACAGGGCCAAACACCATATATTTT
CASRETGPNTIYF
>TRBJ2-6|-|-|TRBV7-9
TGTGCCAGCAGCTTAGATGGGCTCTCTGGGGCCAACGTCCTGACTTTC
CASSLDGLSGANVLTF
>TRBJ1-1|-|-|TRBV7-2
TGTGCCAGCAGCTTATCAGCACCGAACACTGAAGCTTTCTTT
CASSLSAPNTEAFF
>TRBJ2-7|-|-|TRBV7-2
TGTGCCAGCAGCTTATCCGCAGGAATCTACGAGCAGTACTTC
CASSLSAGIYEQYF
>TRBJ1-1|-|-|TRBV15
TGTGCCACCAGCAGAGAAGATGGGAACACTGAAGCTTTCTTT
CATSREDGNTEAFF
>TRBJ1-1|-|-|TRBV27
TGTGCCAGCAGATCGGAGGGAGGAACTGAAGCTTTCTTT
CASRSEGGTEAFF
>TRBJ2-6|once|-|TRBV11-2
TGTGCCAGCAGCCACCCAAGGGGAAGGATGGACTCTGGGGCCAACGTCCTGACTTTC
CASSHPRGRMDSGANVLTF
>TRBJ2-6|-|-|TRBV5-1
TGCGCCAGCAGGTCCGTTTCTGGGGCCAACGTCCTGACTTTC
CASRSVSGANVLTF
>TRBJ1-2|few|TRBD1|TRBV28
TGTGCCAGCAGACAAACAGGGGGACGTGGCTACACCTTC
CASRQTGGRGYTF
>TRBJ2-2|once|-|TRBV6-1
TGTGCCAGCAAACTGGGGCAGACCAACACCGGGGAGCTGTTTTTT
CASKLGQTNTGELFF
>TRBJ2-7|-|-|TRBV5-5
TGTGCCAGCGGCCCTTCTGTCCCCTACGAGCAGTACTTC
CASGPSVPYEQYF
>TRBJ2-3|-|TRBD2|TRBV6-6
TGTGCCAGCAGTTCAACCCGACTAGCGGGCACAGATACGCAGTATTTT
CASSSTRLAGTDTQYF
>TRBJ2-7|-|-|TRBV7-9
TGTGCCAGCAGCTTAGCGGCAGGCAGTCCCTACGAGCAGTACTTC
CASSLAAGSPYEQYF